The clone carrying this T cell receptor beta chain has at least ten counts. Its matching antigen is unknown. With 10-nucleotide random UMIs included, cDNA was synthesized by 5'RACE. TCRdb re-analysed the 5' RACE reads in MiXCR, keeping a single row per CDR3 protein. The sample lists 55,000 or so distinct CDR3 sequences, around 4.2% occurring once. CDR1 is MDHEN, CDR2 SYDVKM, per germline. The germline V and J ends were trimmed by 4 bases and 0 bases, with 6 bases remaining between them. CDR3 length equals 13 residues. The sample belongs to a study of neurological immune-mediated disorders. Findings of the study overall: It was HTLV-1-associated myelopathy that showed the most TCR clonal expansion, while multiple sclerosis showed the least, falling below healthy controls.

This sequence was found in a man aged 50 to 59 with multiple sclerosis. This chain connects TRBV28 to TRBJ1-1, with a tentative D call TRBD1 (5 bases). Sequencing input: PBMCs. The CDR3 DNA reads as TGTGCCAGCAGTTCAGGGATGAACACTGAAGCTTTCTTT. Its protein product is CASSSGMNTEAFF.